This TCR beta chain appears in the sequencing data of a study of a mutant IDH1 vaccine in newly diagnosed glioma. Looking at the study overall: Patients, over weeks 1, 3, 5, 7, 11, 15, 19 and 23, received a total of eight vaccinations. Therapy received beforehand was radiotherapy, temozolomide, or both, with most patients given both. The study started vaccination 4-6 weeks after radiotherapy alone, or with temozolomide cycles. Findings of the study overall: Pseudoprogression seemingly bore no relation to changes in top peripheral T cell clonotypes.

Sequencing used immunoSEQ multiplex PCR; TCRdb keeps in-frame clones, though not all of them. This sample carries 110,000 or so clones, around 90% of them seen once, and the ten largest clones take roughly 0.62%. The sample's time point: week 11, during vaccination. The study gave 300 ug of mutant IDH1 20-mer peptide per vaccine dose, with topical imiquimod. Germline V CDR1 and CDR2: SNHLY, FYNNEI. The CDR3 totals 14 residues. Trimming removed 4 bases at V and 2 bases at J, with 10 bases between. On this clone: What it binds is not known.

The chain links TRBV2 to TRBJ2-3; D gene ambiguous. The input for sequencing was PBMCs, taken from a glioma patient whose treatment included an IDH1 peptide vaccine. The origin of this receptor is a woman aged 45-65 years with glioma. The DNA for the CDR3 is TGTGCCAGCAGTGTTGTCGGAAACACAGATACGCAGTATTTT. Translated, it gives CASSVVGNTDTQYF.